The 14 T cell receptor beta chains given below trace back to one sample, sequenced in a study of blood T cell repertoires in COVID-19. The method was immunoSEQ multiplex PCR; TCRdb's version includes in-frame clones alone and lacks a portion of them. The table includes roughly 96,000 clones, 70% to 90% detected once. The sequencing sample was made of peripheral blood. The origin of the receptors is a man aged 55 to 70 with acute or convalescent COVID-19.

The V and J genes are TRBV19 and TRBJ1-5; TRBD1 might be the D (5 bases). Trimming cost V 6 bases and J 0 bases, with 18 bases left between them. CDR3 length equals 17 residues. Germline V gene sequence: CDR1 LNHDA, CDR2 SQIVND (reference sequence). CDR3 in DNA: TGTGCCAGTAGCGGGCTCGGGGCGGGGTATAGCAATCAGCCCCAGCATTTT. It yields the protein CASSGLGAGYSNQPQHF.

V usage is TRBV5-6 and J usage is TRBJ2-1; maybe TRBD1 (5 bases). From germline, CDR1 is SGHDT and CDR2 YYEEEE. The CDR3 contains 12 residues. V was pared by 3 bases and J by 6 bases, with 7 bases between. DNA of the CDR3: TGTGCCAGCAGCTGGGGCGTCAATGAGCAGTTCTTC. This encodes CASSWGVNEQFF. The full variable domain, rest sourced from reference TRBV5-6 and TRBJ2-1, is DAGVTQSPTHLIKTRGQQVTLRCSPKSGHDTVSWYQQALGQGPQFIFQYYEEEERQRGNFPDRFSGHQFPNYSSELNVNALLLGDSALYLCASSWGVNEQFFGPGTRLTVL.

Written as DNA, the CDR3 is TGTGCCTGGAGTGGATATCCGGGACTTCAGACCCAGTACTTC. It translates to CAWSGYPGLQTQYF. The rearrangement uses TRBV30 and TRBJ2-5, with a possible D match to TRBD2 (6 bases). CDR3 length: 14 amino acids. V was cut by 1 base and J by 6 bases, with 15 bases left in between. Germline V gene data show CDR1 as GTSNPN and CDR2 as SVGIG (reference sequence).

The chain joins TRBV4-3 to TRBJ2-1; 10 bases align to TRBD2. CDR3 length: 14 amino acids. After removal of 1 base from V and 8 bases from J, the junction contained 2 bases not matched to a gene. Germline-derived CDR1 and CDR2 are LGHNA and YSLEER. The CDR3 region is CASSQALAGDEQFF. CDR3 bases: TGCGCCAGCAGCCAAGCGCTAGCGGGAGATGAGCAGTTCTTC.

The J gene is TRBJ2-1, the V gene TRBV30, with 7 bases that match TRBD2. Germline values: CDR1 GTSNPN, CDR2 SVGIG (reference sequence). This CDR3 contains 16 residues. V lost 0 bases and J lost 1; bases outside the gene matches: 6. The CDR3 DNA sequence: TGTGCCTGGAGTGTACAGAGCGGGGTGTCCTACAATGAGCAGTTCTTC. Protein: CAWSVQSGVSYNEQFF.

The chain recombines TRBV3-1 (or the pseudogene TRBV3-2) with TRBJ2-7; 14 nucleotides align to TRBD2. The CDR3 sequence is 16 residues long. From germline, CDR1 is LGHDT and CDR2 YNNKEL (reference sequence). With V trimmed by 4 bases and J by 7 bases, 9 bases remained unmatched. The CDR3: CASSPGTSGRLGEQYV. CDR3 bases: TGTGCCAGCAGCCCCGGGACTAGCGGGAGATTGGGGGAGCAGTACGTC.

The chain couples TRBV6-1 to TRBJ1-2, with TRBD1 matching over 11 bases. After removal of 1 base from V and 4 bases from J, the junction contained 5 bases not matched to a gene. Germline V gene lookup returns CDR1 MNHNS and CDR2 SASEGT. This CDR3 has 16 amino acids. The CDR3 here is CASSEGTGGVRYGYTF. The CDR3 DNA reads as TGTGCCAGCAGTGAAGGGACAGGGGGCGTTCGCTATGGCTACACCTTC.

The chain links TRBV7-2 to TRBJ2-7; 10 nucleotides line up with TRBD2. J lost 4 bases, V lost 5 bases, and 11 bases had no gene match. The germline V gene encodes CDR1 SGHTA and CDR2 FQGNSA. The CDR3 length is 16 residues. The CDR3 spells CASSLQAGGSSYEQYV. CDR3 nucleotide sequence: TGTGCCAGCAGCCTTCAAGCGGGAGGGTCTTCTTACGAGCAGTACGTC.

V is TRBV2 and J is TRBJ2-3; perhaps TRBD1 as D (6 bases). The CDR3 has 13 amino acids. Per the germline V gene, CDR1 is SNHLY and CDR2 is FYNNEI. The V gene lost 11 bases and the J gene lost 4 bases, with 16 bases spanning the gap. The CDR3 loop reads CAFKGDWADTQYF. CDR3 bases: TGTGCCTTCAAGGGGGATTGGGCAGATACGCAGTATTTT.

The chain employs TRBV5-1 and TRBJ2-2; perhaps TRBD1 as D (5 bases). The germline gives CDR1 SGHRS, CDR2 YFSETQ. The V end was cut by 0 bases, the J end by 2 bases, with 8 bases between. The CDR3 extends over 15 amino acids. This CDR3 is CASSLGQYNTGELFF. CDR3 DNA: TGCGCCAGCAGCTTGGGACAGTATAACACCGGGGAGCTGTTTTTT. The full variable domain, its missing parts supplied by reference TRBV5-1 and TRBJ2-2, is KAGVTQTPRYLIKTRGQQVTLSCSPISGHRSVSWYQQTPGQGLQFLFEYFSETQRNKGNFPGRFSGRQFSNSRSEMNVSTLELGDSALYLCASSLGQYNTGELFFGEGSRLTVL.

V usage is TRBV6-1 and J usage is TRBJ2-3, with TRBD1 matching over 7 bases. Germline CDR1 and CDR2: MNHNS and SASEGT. The CDR3 runs to 14 residues. The junction had 2 bases not matched to a gene; V was cut back by 3 bases and J by 2 bases. The CDR3 loop is CASSEGQFTDTQYF. Here the CDR3 DNA reads TGTGCCAGCAGTGAGGGACAGTTCACAGATACGCAGTATTTT.

The rearrangement links TRBV19 to TRBJ2-5; 7 bases agree with TRBD1. The CDR3 runs 14 residues. Germline trimming cut 1 base from V and 3 bases from J; bases unmatched to any gene: 2. The germline V gene encodes CDR1 LNHDA and CDR2 SQIVND (reference sequence). CDR3 sequence: CASSIAGQEETQYF. The CDR3 DNA reads TGTGCCAGTAGTATAGCCGGACAGGAAGAGACCCAGTACTTC.

The chain is built from TRBV13 and TRBJ1-2; 8 nucleotides line up with TRBD1. Losses at the gene ends were 5 bases for V and 8 bases for J; bases not matched to a gene: 10. This CDR3 is 14 amino acids long. Germline V gene sequence: CDR1 PRHDT, CDR2 FYEKMQ (reference sequence). The CDR3 DNA reads as TGTGCCAGCAGCCGCGGACAGGGCCTTCGAGGCTACACCTTC. This gives the protein CASSRGQGLRGYTF.

The J gene is TRBJ2-1, the V gene TRBV24-1; the D gene is possibly TRBD1 (5 bases). Trimming left V 3 bases short and J 8 bases short, with 10 bases between. CDR3 length equals 13 residues. Per the germline V gene, CDR1 is KGHDR and CDR2 is SFDVKD. This CDR3 reads CATSDGASDEQFF. The CDR3 region has the DNA TGTGCCACCAGTGATGGGGCTTCGGATGAGCAGTTCTTC.